This TCR beta chain was obtained from a study of blood T cell repertoires in COVID-19. Whole-study context: PBMCs, B-cell-depleted T cells, or T cells were the source of the cDNA or gDNA that made up the material.

CDR1 SEHNR and CDR2 FQNEAQ come from the germline V gene (reference sequence). V shed 2 bases and J shed 7 bases, with 8 bases lying between them. This CDR3 has 12 amino acids. A word on this clone: The same CDR3 also results from other DNA sequences found in this sample.

Original processing methods: Amplification of reference gene primers provided the estimated nucleated cell counts. Profiling relied on immunoSEQ multiplex PCR, and the TCRdb table lists in-frame clones only, not all of them. Clone size and the V and J calls come from that table; the DNA yielded D and trimming. The repertoire includes around 300,000 clones, 70% to 90% of them detected once, and roughly 11% sits in the top ten. This TCR came from a woman in her seventies with acute or convalescent COVID-19. This chain links TRBV7-9 with TRBJ1-2, with no clear D. What was sequenced was peripheral blood. CDR3 in DNA: TGTGCCAGCAGCTTACCGGGATCTGGCTACACCTTC. It translates to CASSLPGSGYTF.